The 6 T cell receptor beta chains below were found in one sample sequenced in a study of blood T cell repertoires in COVID-19. Some clones are missing from TCRdb's copy, which holds only in-frame ones; the method was immunoSEQ multiplex PCR. The data hold around 200,000 clones, with around 80% observed a single time. The specimen was peripheral blood. The source of these receptors is a human donor in a cohort sampled during active COVID-19.

This chain joins TRBV21-1 and TRBJ2-1; TRBD2, as called in the table, went unchecked against the DNA. TRBV21-1 is shown as a pseudogene. The CDR3 loop spans 15 amino acids. CDR3 in amino acids: CASSTSGGGRNEQFF. The CDR3 bases are TGTGCCAGCAGCACGAGCGGGGGCGGTAGGAATGAGCAGTTCTTC.

The gene calls are TRBV5-1 and TRBJ2-6; a possible D gene is TRBD1 (7 bases). CDR1 and CDR2 (germline): SGHRS, YFSETQ. There are 18 residues in the CDR3. V was shortened by 4 bases and J by 0 bases, with 17 bases between the two germline ends. The CDR3 reads CASSIPPGGPSGANVLTF. The CDR3, as DNA: TGCGCCAGCAGCATACCCCCAGGGGGGCCCTCTGGGGCCAACGTCCTGACTTTC.

The J gene is TRBJ1-1, the V gene TRBV19; unclear D gene. Trimming removed 3 bases from V and 5 bases from J, with 7 bases in between. In germline, CDR1 is LNHDA, CDR2 SQIVND (reference sequence). CDR3 length: 12 residues. The CDR3 spells CASSISTTEAFF. The DNA for the CDR3 is TGTGCCAGTAGTATCAGTACAACTGAAGCTTTCTTT.

This clone appeared a single time. The chain recombines TRBV15 with TRBJ1-2, with unresolved D. Germline assignment: CDR1 LNHNV and CDR2 YYDKDF (reference sequence). This CDR3 is built from 15 residues. V was trimmed by 0 bases and J by 8 bases, leaving 16 bases between them. CDR3: CATSRDRGTTRGYTF. CDR3 DNA: TGTGCCACCAGCAGAGATCGTGGCACAACGCGGGGCTACACCTTC.

The gene calls are TRBV3-1 (or the pseudogene TRBV3-2) and TRBJ2-4, with 11 bases that match TRBD2. With V trimmed by 3 bases and J by 8 bases, 9 bases remained unmatched. CDR1 LGHDT and CDR2 YNNKEL come from the germline V gene (reference sequence). The length of the CDR3 is 16 residues. In nucleotides, the CDR3 is TGTGCCAGCAGCCATCTAGCGGGGGGTAAGAGGGACATTCAGTACTTC. Translating it yields CASSHLAGGKRDIQYF.

The genes are TRBV4-1 and TRBJ1-3; 9 bases fit TRBD1. CDR1 MGHRA and CDR2 YSYEKL come from the germline V gene. V was pared by 0 bases and J by 0 bases, with 6 bases of the junction left unmatched. CDR3 length: 18 residues. This CDR3 is CASSQDSGQGFSGNTIYF. CDR3 DNA sequence: TGCGCCAGCAGCCAAGATTCGGGACAGGGATTCTCTGGAAACACCATATATTTT.